This T cell receptor beta chain comes out of a study of blood T cell repertoires in COVID-19. Produced via immunoSEQ multiplex PCR; TCRdb's table is partial and in-frame only. This sample has some 340,000 clones; approximately 91% occur once, and the top ten carry about 4%. Material for sequencing was PBMCs or T cells enriched from blood (not recorded which). The sequence was obtained from a woman in her thirties who had been exposed to COVID-19.

The chain's CDR3 is CASSSGQGVDEQYF. In DNA form, the CDR3 reads TGTGCCAGCAGCTCGGGACAGGGGGTGGACGAGCAGTACTTC. This rearrangement joins TRBV7-9 to TRBJ2-7, with TRBD1 matching 11 bases. With 4 bases clipped from V and 5 bases from J, the junction kept 4 bases outside the gene matches. This CDR3 has 14 residues. Germline assignment: CDR1 SEHNR and CDR2 FQNEAQ (reference sequence).